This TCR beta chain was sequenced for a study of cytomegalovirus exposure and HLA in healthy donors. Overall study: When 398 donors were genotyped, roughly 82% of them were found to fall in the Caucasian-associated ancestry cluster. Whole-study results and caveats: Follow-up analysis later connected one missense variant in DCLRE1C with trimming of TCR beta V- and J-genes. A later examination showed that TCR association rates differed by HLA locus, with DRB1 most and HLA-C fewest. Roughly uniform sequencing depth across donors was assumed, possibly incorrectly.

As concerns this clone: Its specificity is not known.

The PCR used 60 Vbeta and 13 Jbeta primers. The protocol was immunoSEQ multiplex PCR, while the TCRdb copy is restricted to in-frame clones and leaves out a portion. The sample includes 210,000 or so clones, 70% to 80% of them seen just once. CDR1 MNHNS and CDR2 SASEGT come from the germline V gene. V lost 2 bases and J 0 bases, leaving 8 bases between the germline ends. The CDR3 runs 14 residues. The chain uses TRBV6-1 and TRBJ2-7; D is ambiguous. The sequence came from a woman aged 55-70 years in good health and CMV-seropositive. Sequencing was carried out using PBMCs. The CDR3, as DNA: TGTGCCAGCAGTGAACACAGTTTCTCCTACGAGCAGTACTTC. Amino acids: CASSEHSFSYEQYF.